The 15 T cell receptor beta chains in this list originate from one sample, sequenced in a study of cytomegalovirus exposure and HLA in healthy donors. The PCR was carried out with 60 Vbeta primers and 13 Jbeta primers. Assay: immunoSEQ multiplex PCR; the TCRdb copy retains only in-frame clones and omits some. The sample lists around 97,000 clones, about a tenth seen once, with about 5% in the top ten. The sample taken for sequencing was PBMCs. These receptors all come from a man aged 45-65 years in good health and CMV-seropositive.

The chain employs TRBV10-3 and TRBJ2-1; possibly TRBD2 for D (6 bases). Germline values: CDR1 ENHRY, CDR2 SYGVKD. The V end lost 2 bases, the J end lost 4 bases, and 12 bases lay between the germline ends. This CDR3 region has 15 residues. The DNA for the CDR3 is TGTGCCATCAGTGAGAATAAGGGGAGGTACAATGAGCAGTTCTTC. This codes for CAISENKGRYNEQFF.

J is TRBJ2-2 and V is TRBV14, with a possible D match to TRBD2 (5 bases). The CDR3 totals 17 residues. Germline V gene lookup returns CDR1 SGHDN and CDR2 FVKESK. Trimming left V 4 bases short and J 7 bases short, with 22 bases between. The chain's CDR3 is CASSRRSLAFGSGELFF. The DNA for the CDR3 is TGTGCCAGCAGCCGCCGTTCTCTAGCTTTTGGGAGCGGGGAGCTGTTTTTT.

This clone has only a few counts. The chain is built from TRBV10-3 and TRBJ2-2, with D possibly matching TRBD2 (5 bases). Trimming shortened V by 6 bases and J by 1 base, and 9 bases separated the two germline ends. The CDR3 covers 14 residues. CDR1 and CDR2 from the germline V gene are ENHRY and SYGVKD. The CDR3 spells CAIRGSGNTGELFF. CDR3 bases: TGTGCCATCAGGGGGAGTGGGAACACCGGGGAGCTGTTTTTT.

The V call is TRBV4-1, the J call TRBJ2-1, with 7 bases fitting TRBD2. The CDR3 sequence is 17 residues long. CDR1 and CDR2 (germline): MGHRA, YSYEKL. The ends lost 3 bases at V and 1 base at J; junction bases unmatched: 9. CDR3 sequence: CASSHDRGSGSYNEQFF. Here the CDR3 DNA reads TGCGCCAGCAGCCATGACCGGGGTAGCGGGTCCTACAATGAGCAGTTCTTC.

This clone was seen only a few times. The rearrangement links TRBV28 to TRBJ2-7, with TRBD1 as a possible D gene (5 bases). The germline V gene encodes CDR1 MDHEN and CDR2 SYDVKM. Trimming cost V 4 bases and J 7 bases, with 14 bases left between them. The CDR3 consists of 13 residues. The DNA of the CDR3 is TGTGCCAGCAGTTACACAGGTAGTGGGGAGCAGTACTTC. Encoded protein: CASSYTGSGEQYF.

This clone was seen a handful of times. This chain uses TRBV6-1 with TRBJ1-5; D remains unclear. Germline lookup yields CDR1 MNHNS and CDR2 SASEGT. The CDR3 spans 14 residues. V was cut by 7 bases and J by 0 bases, with 10 bases left in between. CDR3 sequence: CASIERDSNQPQHF. The DNA of the CDR3 is TGTGCCAGCATAGAGAGAGATAGCAATCAGCCCCAGCATTTT.

This chain links TRBV5-6 with TRBJ2-5; TRBD2 matches at 11 bases. The ends lost 3 bases at V and 4 bases at J; junction bases unmatched: 11. Germline CDR1 SGHDT, CDR2 YYEEEE. The CDR3 covers 17 residues. CDR3 in amino acids: CASSWGRLAGGRETQYF. The CDR3, as DNA: TGTGCCAGCAGCTGGGGGCGGCTAGCGGGAGGTAGAGAGACCCAGTACTTC.

CDR3 bases: TGTGCCAGCAGTCCCCCTTTTCGAGCGGGAGGGCTATACAATGAGCAGTTCTTC. Translating it yields CASSPPFRAGGLYNEQFF. V gene TRBV7-9 combines with J gene TRBJ2-1, with 10 bases matching TRBD2. The ends lost 6 bases at V and 4 bases at J; junction bases unmatched: 15. Germline CDR1 SEHNR, CDR2 FQNEAQ (reference sequence). The CDR3 loop spans 18 amino acids.

This clone showed up just a few times. The chain uses TRBV5-6 and TRBJ2-3; the match to TRBD1 covers 10 bases. This CDR3 has 16 residues. J was trimmed by 6 bases and V by 6 bases; bases with no gene match: 13. Germline V gives CDR1 SGHDT, CDR2 YYEEEE. CDR3 nucleotide sequence: TGTGCCAGCAACATATTCCCGGGACAGGGGACGGATACGCAGTATTTT. Residues: CASNIFPGQGTDTQYF.

The V gene is TRBV2, the J gene TRBJ1-5, with TRBD1 matching 11 bases. V shed 3 bases, J shed 4 bases, and the junction held 5 bases outside the gene matches. The CDR3 extends over 16 amino acids. CDR1 SNHLY and CDR2 FYNNEI come from the germline V gene. As DNA, the CDR3 is TGTGCCAGCAGTGACGGACAGGGGGCTGGTAATCAGCCCCAGCATTTT. This encodes CASSDGQGAGNQPQHF.

The chain links TRBV27 to TRBJ1-1, with D tentatively TRBD1 (6 bases). The CDR3 runs 14 residues. Germline CDR1 MNHEY, CDR2 SMNVEV (reference sequence). V was trimmed by 4 bases and J by 4 bases, leaving 13 bases between them. CDR3 in amino acids: CASSSRGGGTEAFF. Written as DNA, the CDR3 is TGTGCCAGCAGTTCCAGGGGAGGGGGCACTGAAGCTTTCTTT.

This clone was observed a handful of times. The V gene is TRBV30, the J gene TRBJ1-1; D possibly corresponds to TRBD1 (5 bases). Deletions cut 0 bases from V and 1 base from J, with 6 bases between. The CDR3 runs 13 residues. Germline CDR1 is GTSNPN and CDR2 is SVGIG (reference sequence). CDR3 bases: TGTGCCTGGAGTGTACAGGCGAACACTGAAGCTTTCTTT. Its translation: CAWSVQANTEAFF.

This clone was detected only a few times. This chain links TRBV7-8 with TRBJ1-5, with D perhaps matching TRBD1 (5 bases). Germline V gene sequence: CDR1 SGHVS, CDR2 FQNEAQ. The CDR3 consists of 15 residues. V shed 4 bases and J shed 3 bases, with 13 bases lying between them. CDR3 DNA sequence: TGTGCCAGCAGCTCACTCAGGGCTATCAATCAGCCCCAGCATTTT. Amino acid sequence: CASSSLRAINQPQHF.

This clone was seen only a few times. The rearrangement uses TRBV7-3 and TRBJ2-4, with a tentative D call TRBD2 (6 bases). V gave up 2 bases and J gave up 7 bases, with 21 bases separating them. The CDR3 spans 17 residues. Germline assignment: CDR1 SGHTA and CDR2 FQGTGA. The CDR3 loop reads CASSLVGGRGAGNIQYF. The CDR3 DNA follows: TGTGCCAGCAGCTTAGTGGGGGGTAGAGGGGCAGGGAACATTCAGTACTTC.

This clone has a count of ten or more. Here the CDR3 reads CASSPAGLEDGYTF. The DNA of the CDR3 is TGTGCCAGCAGTCCCGCGGGACTGGAGGATGGCTACACCTTC. The chain combines TRBV28 with TRBJ1-2, with D perhaps TRBD1 (5 bases). CDR3 length: 14 amino acids. The germline CDR1 and CDR2 sequences are MDHEN and SYDVKM. The V and J ends lost 5 bases and 6 bases respectively, with 16 bases between them.